This T cell receptor (beta chain) originates from a study of T cell clonality in common variable immunodeficiency. Concerning this clone itself: Its antigen is not identified. The read finishes 3 residues shy of the CDR3 end, and the germline J gene is used to complete it.

TCRdb's copy holds only in-frame clones and misses some; the assay was immunoSEQ multiplex PCR. Altogether 9,500 to 15,000 clones were found in the sample, and no singletons occur. Study-wide results and caveats: The cause of increased CVID clonality remains unclear without subpopulation sequencing. Common variable immunodeficiency TCR beta sequences reportedly had fewer deletions and N-nucleotide insertions. Compared with healthy controls, CVID subjects showed increased TCRbeta clonality, mostly in about a third.

This CDR3 comprises 13 residues. Trimming shortened V by 2 bases and J by 2 bases, and 9 bases separated the two germline ends. The germline V gene encodes CDR1 GTSNPN and CDR2 SVGIG (reference sequence). The receptor comes from a human donor with common variable immunodeficiency. V and J are TRBV30 and TRBJ1-1; no definite D call. Material: peripheral blood mononuclear cells. CDR3 bases read: TGTGCCTGGAGTACTCAGGATAACACTGAA. Residues: CAWSTQDNTE. The entire CDR3 protein reads CAWSTQDNTEAFF.